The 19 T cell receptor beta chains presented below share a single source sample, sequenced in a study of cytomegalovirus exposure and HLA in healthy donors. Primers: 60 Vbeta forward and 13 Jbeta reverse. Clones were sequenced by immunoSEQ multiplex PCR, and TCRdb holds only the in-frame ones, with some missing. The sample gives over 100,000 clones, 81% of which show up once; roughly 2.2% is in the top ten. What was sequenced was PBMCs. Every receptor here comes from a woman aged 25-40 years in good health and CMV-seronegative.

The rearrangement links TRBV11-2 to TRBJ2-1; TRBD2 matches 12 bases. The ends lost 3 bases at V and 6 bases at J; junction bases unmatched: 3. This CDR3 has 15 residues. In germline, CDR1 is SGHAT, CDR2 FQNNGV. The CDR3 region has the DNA TGTGCCAGCAGCTTGGGACTAGCGGGTTTCAATGAGCAGTTCTTC. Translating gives CASSLGLAGFNEQFF.

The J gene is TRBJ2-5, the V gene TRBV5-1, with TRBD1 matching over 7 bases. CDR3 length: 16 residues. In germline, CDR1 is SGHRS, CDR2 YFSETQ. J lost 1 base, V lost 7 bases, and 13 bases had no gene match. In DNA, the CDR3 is TGCGCCAGCGGCGAAGACAGGGCACCGTCCCAAGAGACCCAGTACTTC. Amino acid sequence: CASGEDRAPSQETQYF.

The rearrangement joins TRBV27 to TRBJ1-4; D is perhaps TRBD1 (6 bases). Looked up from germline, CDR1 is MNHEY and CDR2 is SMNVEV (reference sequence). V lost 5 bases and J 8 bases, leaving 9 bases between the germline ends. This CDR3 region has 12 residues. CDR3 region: CASSPGTEKLFF. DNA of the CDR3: TGTGCCAGCAGTCCCGGGACAGAAAAACTGTTTTTT.

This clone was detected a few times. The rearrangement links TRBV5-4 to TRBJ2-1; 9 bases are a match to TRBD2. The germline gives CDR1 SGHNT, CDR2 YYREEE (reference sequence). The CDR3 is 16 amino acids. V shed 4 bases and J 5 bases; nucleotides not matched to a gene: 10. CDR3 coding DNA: TGTGCCAGCAGCCCCTCGAGGACTAGCGCCGACAATGAGCAGTTCTTC. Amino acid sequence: CASSPSRTSADNEQFF.

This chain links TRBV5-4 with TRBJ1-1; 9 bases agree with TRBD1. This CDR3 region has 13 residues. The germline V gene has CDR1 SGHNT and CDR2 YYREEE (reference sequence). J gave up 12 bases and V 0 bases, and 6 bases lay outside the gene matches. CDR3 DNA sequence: TGTGCCAGCAGCTTGGTCGGGGGACAGGGACCTTTCTTT. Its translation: CASSLVGGQGPFF.

In DNA form, the CDR3 reads TGTGCCATCGCCGATTGGGGACTAGCGGGAGGGGGGGATACGCAGTATTTT. Translating it yields CAIADWGLAGGGDTQYF. This sequence joins TRBV10-3 and TRBJ2-3; 16 bases are a match to TRBD2. The CDR3 consists of 17 residues. V was clipped by 8 bases and J by 6 bases; unmatched bases: 11. CDR1 and CDR2 from the germline V gene are ENHRY and SYGVKD.

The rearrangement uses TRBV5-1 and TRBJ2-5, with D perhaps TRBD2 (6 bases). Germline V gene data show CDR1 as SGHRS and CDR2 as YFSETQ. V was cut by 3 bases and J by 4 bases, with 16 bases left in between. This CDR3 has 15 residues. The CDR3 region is CASSSGALRGETQYF. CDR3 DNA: TGCGCCAGCAGCTCCGGGGCCTTGCGGGGAGAGACCCAGTACTTC.

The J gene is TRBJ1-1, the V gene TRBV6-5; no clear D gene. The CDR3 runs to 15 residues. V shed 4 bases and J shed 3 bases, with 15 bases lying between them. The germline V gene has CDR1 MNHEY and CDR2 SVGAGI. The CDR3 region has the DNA TGTGCCAGCAGTTCTTTAGCTCGACGGTACACTGAAGCTTTCTTT. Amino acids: CASSSLARRYTEAFF.

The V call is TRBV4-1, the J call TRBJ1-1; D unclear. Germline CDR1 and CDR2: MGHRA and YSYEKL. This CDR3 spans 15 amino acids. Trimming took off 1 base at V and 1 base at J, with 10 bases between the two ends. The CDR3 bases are TGCGCCAGCAGCCAAGTAGTTACCCCGAACACTGAAGCTTTCTTT. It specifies CASSQVVTPNTEAFF.

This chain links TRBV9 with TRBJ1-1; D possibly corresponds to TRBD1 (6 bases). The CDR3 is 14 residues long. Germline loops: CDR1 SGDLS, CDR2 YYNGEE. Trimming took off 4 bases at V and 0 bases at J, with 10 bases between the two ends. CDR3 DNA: TGTGCCAGCAGCCAGGGACAAATGAACACTGAAGCTTTCTTT. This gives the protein CASSQGQMNTEAFF.

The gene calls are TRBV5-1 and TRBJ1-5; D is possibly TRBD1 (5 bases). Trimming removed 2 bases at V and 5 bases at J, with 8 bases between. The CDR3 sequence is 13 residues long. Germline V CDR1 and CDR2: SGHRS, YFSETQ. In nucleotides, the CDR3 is TGCGCCAGCAGCTTCGGAGGGGATCAGCCCCAGCATTTT. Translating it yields CASSFGGDQPQHF.

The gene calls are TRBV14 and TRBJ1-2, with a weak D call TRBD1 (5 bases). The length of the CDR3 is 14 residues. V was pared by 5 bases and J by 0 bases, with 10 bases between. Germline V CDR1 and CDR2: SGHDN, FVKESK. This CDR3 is CASSYRRANYGYTF. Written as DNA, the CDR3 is TGTGCCAGCAGCTACAGGAGAGCTAACTATGGCTACACCTTC.

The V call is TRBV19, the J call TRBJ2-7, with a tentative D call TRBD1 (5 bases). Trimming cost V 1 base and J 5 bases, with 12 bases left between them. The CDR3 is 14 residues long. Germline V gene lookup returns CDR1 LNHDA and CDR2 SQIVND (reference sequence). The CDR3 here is CASSIAGWSNEQYF. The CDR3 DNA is TGTGCCAGTAGTATAGCAGGGTGGTCAAACGAGCAGTACTTC.

This chain's CDR3 is CASSYGTSERTDTQYF. CDR3 DNA sequence: TGTGCCAGCAGTTACGGGACTAGCGAACGCACAGATACGCAGTATTTT. V is TRBV6-5 and J is TRBJ2-3, with 10 bases that match TRBD2. Trimming cost V 2 bases and J 1 base; bases outside gene matches: 3. Germline loops: CDR1 MNHEY, CDR2 SVGAGI. The CDR3 contains 16 residues.

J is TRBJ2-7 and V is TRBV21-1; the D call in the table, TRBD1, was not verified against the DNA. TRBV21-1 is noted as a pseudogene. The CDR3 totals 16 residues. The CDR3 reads CASLKMGGQGLYEQYF. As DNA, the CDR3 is TGTGCCAGCCTCAAGATGGGCGGACAAGGGTTATACGAGCAGTACTTC.

Here the CDR3 reads CASSLGSYIGYTF. CDR3 DNA: TGTGCCAGTAGTCTGGGGAGTTATATCGGCTACACCTTC. The chain uses TRBV19 and TRBJ1-2; unclear D gene. The germline V and J ends were trimmed by 5 bases and 8 bases, with 15 bases remaining between them. Germline V CDR1 and CDR2: LNHDA, SQIVND (reference sequence). This CDR3 is 13 amino acids long.

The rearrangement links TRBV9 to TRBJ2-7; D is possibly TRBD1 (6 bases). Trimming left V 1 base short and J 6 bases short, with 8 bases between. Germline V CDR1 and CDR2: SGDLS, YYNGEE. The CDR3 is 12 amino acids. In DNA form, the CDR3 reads TGTGCCAGCAGCGTAACGACAGGCGAGCAGTACTTC. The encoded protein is CASSVTTGEQYF. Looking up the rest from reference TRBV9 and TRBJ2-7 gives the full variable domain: DSGVTQTPKHLITATGQRVTLRCSPRSGDLSVYWYQQSLDQGLQFLIQYYNGEERAKGNILERFSAQQFPDLHSELNLSSLELGDSALYFCASSVTTGEQYFGPGTRLTVT.

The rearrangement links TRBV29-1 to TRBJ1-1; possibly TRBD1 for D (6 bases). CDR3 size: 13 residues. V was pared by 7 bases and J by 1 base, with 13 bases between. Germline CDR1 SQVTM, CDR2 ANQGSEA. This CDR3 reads CSGEGTQNTEAFF. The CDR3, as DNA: TGCAGCGGAGAGGGGACACAGAACACTGAAGCTTTCTTT. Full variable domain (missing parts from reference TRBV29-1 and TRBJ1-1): SAVISQKPSRDICQRGTSLTIQCQVDSQVTMMFWYRQQPGQSLTLIATANQGSEATYESGFVIDKFPISRPNLTFSTLTVSNMSPEDSSIYLCSGEGTQNTEAFFGQGTRLTVV.

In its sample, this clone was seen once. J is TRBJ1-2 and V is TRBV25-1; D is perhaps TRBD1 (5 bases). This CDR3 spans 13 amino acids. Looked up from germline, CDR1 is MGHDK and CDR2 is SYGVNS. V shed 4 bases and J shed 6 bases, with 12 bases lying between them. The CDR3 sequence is CASSGQGVHGYTF. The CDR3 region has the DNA TGTGCCAGCAGTGGGCAAGGGGTTCATGGCTACACCTTC.